Listed here are 30 T cell receptor beta chains from one sample, sequenced in a study of CD8 T cells in Susac syndrome. cDNA came from about 0.46 to 1 ug RNA primed by random hexamers. TCRdb used MiXCR to reprocess the immunoSEQ multiplex PCR reads, holding one entry per CDR3 protein. Among 100,000 to 150,000 distinct CDR3 sequences listed, more than 90% were seen once. Source material: CD4+ T cells from PBMCs. These receptors were taken from a human donor in good health.

The chain is built from TRBV5-1 and TRBJ1-1; 8 positions match TRBD1. This CDR3 has 12 amino acids. Trimming at V came to 0 bases and at J to 11 bases, leaving 3 bases not matched to a gene. The germline gives CDR1 SGHRS, CDR2 YFSETQ. Here the CDR3 reads CASSLATGAAFF. CDR3 coding DNA: TGCGCCAGCAGCTTGGCGACAGGGGCCGCTTTCTTT.

The chain combines TRBV27 with TRBJ2-5; 13 bases are shared with TRBD2. This CDR3 has 15 residues. Losses at the gene ends were 6 bases for V and 7 bases for J; bases not matched to a gene: 8. Germline loops: CDR1 MNHEY, CDR2 SMNVEV (reference sequence). This chain's CDR3 is CASRQLAGGPGTQYF. The CDR3 coding sequence is TGTGCCAGCAGACAACTAGCGGGAGGGCCCGGGACCCAGTACTTC.

V is TRBV5-4 and J is TRBJ1-1; a weak D match, TRBD1 (6 bases). This CDR3 region has 14 residues. Trimming shortened V by 3 bases and J by 2 bases, and 11 bases separated the two germline ends. The germline V gene has CDR1 SGHNT and CDR2 YYREEE (reference sequence). The CDR3, as DNA: TGTGCCAGCAGCTCTCAGGGGATCAACACTGAAGCTTTCTTT. As protein: CASSSQGINTEAFF.

The CDR3 loop is CASSPAAQETQYF. CDR3 DNA: TGTGCCAGCTCACCGGCTGCCCAAGAGACCCAGTACTTC. The gene calls are TRBV18 and TRBJ2-5; D is uncertain. CDR3 length: 13 amino acids. CDR1 is KGHSH and CDR2 is LQKENI in the germline V gene. V was pared by 3 bases and J by 1 base, with 6 bases between.

In DNA, the CDR3 is TGCGCCAGCAGCTTGTCCACGGGAGGGAATGAAAAACTGTTTTTT. This codes for CASSLSTGGNEKLFF. The chain recombines TRBV5-1 with TRBJ1-4; D gene ambiguous. Germline assignment: CDR1 SGHRS and CDR2 YFSETQ. The CDR3 sequence is 15 residues long. V was shortened by 1 base and J by 5 bases, with 12 bases between the two germline ends.

The rearrangement joins TRBV20-1 to TRBJ2-7, with D maybe TRBD1 (6 bases). Looked up from germline, CDR1 is DFQATT and CDR2 is SNEGSKA (reference sequence). V lost 8 bases to trimming and J lost 4 bases, with 12 bases between them. There are 11 residues in the CDR3. The CDR3 coding sequence is TGCAGTTGCGGACAGAAGTACGAGCAGTACTTC. Its translation: CSCGQKYEQYF.

The gene calls are TRBV3-1 and TRBJ1-2; D unresolved. CDR1 and CDR2 from the germline V gene are LGHDT and YNNKEL (reference sequence). The CDR3 spans 12 residues. V was trimmed by 0 bases and J by 8 bases, leaving 7 bases between them. The CDR3 DNA follows: TGTGCCAGCAGCCAAGATCTTCTCGGCTACACCTTC. As protein: CASSQDLLGYTF.

V gene TRBV2 combines with J gene TRBJ1-1; D is uncertain. Germline values: CDR1 SNHLY, CDR2 FYNNEI. Trimming pared 2 bases from V and 1 base from J, leaving 2 bases between. The CDR3 runs to 12 residues. The chain's CDR3 is CASSEQNTEAFF. The CDR3 DNA sequence: TGTGCCAGCAGTGAACAGAACACTGAAGCTTTCTTT.

The chain's CDR3 is CSVGRNQVRGNEQFF. Here the CDR3 DNA reads TGCAGCGTTGGGAGAAACCAGGTTAGGGGTAATGAGCAGTTCTTC. This chain links TRBV29-1 with TRBJ2-1; a weak D match, TRBD1 (5 bases). Germline loops: CDR1 SQVTM, CDR2 ANQGSEA. The CDR3 totals 15 residues. Trimming took 4 bases from V and 7 from J, leaving 20 bases between them.

The chain recombines TRBV29-1 with TRBJ1-5, with D possibly matching TRBD1 (6 bases). CDR1 and CDR2 from the germline V gene are SQVTM and ANQGSEA. The CDR3 is 13 amino acids. The ends were cut back, 6 bases at V and 7 bases at J, with 16 bases in the middle. The CDR3 nucleotides are TGCAGCGTGGGGGGGGGCGCAGGACAGCCCCAGCATTTT. This codes for CSVGGGAGQPQHF.

The chain uses TRBV25-1 and TRBJ2-3; D uncertain. The ends were cut back, 2 bases at V and 4 bases at J, with 7 bases in the middle. This CDR3 has 13 residues. CDR1 and CDR2 from the germline V gene are MGHDK and SYGVNS. The CDR3 region has the DNA TGTGCCAGCAGTGAAGCTGGGGCAGATACGCAGTATTTT. Amino acids: CASSEAGADTQYF.

The gene calls are TRBV12-3 or TRBV12-4 and TRBJ1-3; D unclear. CDR3 size: 14 residues. Trimming took off 6 bases at V and 2 bases at J, with 11 bases between the two ends. CDR3 sequence: CASRLVGAGNTIYF. The CDR3 bases are TGTGCCAGCAGGCTTGTTGGAGCTGGAAACACCATATATTTT.

The chain combines TRBV4-1 with TRBJ1-3; perhaps TRBD1 as D (5 bases). Germline CDR1 reads MGHRA; CDR2 reads YSYEKL. V lost 4 bases and J lost 5, with 9 bases in between. The CDR3 is made up of 13 amino acids. This CDR3 reads CASSPGRRNTIYF. The CDR3, as DNA: TGCGCCAGCAGCCCGGGACGCCGAAACACCATATATTTT.

The chain combines TRBV9 with TRBJ2-7, with 10 bases matching TRBD2. Germline CDR1 SGDLS, CDR2 YYNGEE. The CDR3 covers 15 residues. With 0 bases clipped from V and 4 bases from J, the junction kept 4 bases outside the gene matches. CDR3 coding DNA: TGTGCCAGCAGCGTAGAGGGACTAGCGATGTACGAGCAGTACTTC. Translated: CASSVEGLAMYEQYF.

The rearrangement uses TRBV5-1 and TRBJ2-7; 10 nucleotides agree with TRBD1. Germline CDR1 SGHRS, CDR2 YFSETQ. The CDR3 is made up of 15 amino acids. V lost 4 bases and J lost 3; bases outside the gene matches: 7. The CDR3 DNA sequence: TGCGCCAGCAGCCGCGGGACAGGGGTGGGCTACGAGCAGTACTTC. Protein sequence: CASSRGTGVGYEQYF.

The chain couples TRBV2 to TRBJ2-7; D may be TRBD2 (6 bases). The CDR3 has 14 amino acids. The ends were cut back, 7 bases at V and 0 bases at J, with 13 bases in the middle. Germline V gene data show CDR1 as SNHLY and CDR2 as FYNNEI. The DNA of the CDR3 is TGTGCCAGCATTCCGGGACTTCCCTCCTACGAGCAGTACTTC. Translated: CASIPGLPSYEQYF. Full variable domain (missing parts from reference TRBV2 and TRBJ2-7): EPEVTQTPSHQVTQMGQEVILRCVPISNHLYFYWYRQILGQKVEFLVSFYNNEISEKSEIFDDQFSVERPDGSNFTLKIRSTKLEDSAMYFCASIPGLPSYEQYFGPGTRLTVT.

The chain has TRBV6-6 and TRBJ1-1, with D hard to call. The germline gives CDR1 MNHNY, CDR2 SVGAGI (reference sequence). The length of the CDR3 is 13 residues. Trimming cost V 6 bases and J 4 bases, with 12 bases left between them. CDR3 bases: TGTGCCAGCAGCCGAAAGGGAGGCACTGAAGCTTTCTTT. Translated: CASSRKGGTEAFF.

This chain joins TRBV29-1 and TRBJ2-6, with D possibly TRBD2 on 5 matching bases. The CDR3 has 18 residues. Trimming took off 5 bases at V and 4 bases at J, with 24 bases between the two ends. The germline CDR1 and CDR2 sequences are SQVTM and ANQGSEA. CDR3 residues: CSVRVRSGHTGGANVLTF. CDR3 sequence (DNA): TGCAGCGTTAGGGTGAGGTCGGGCCATACGGGAGGGGCCAACGTCCTGACTTTC.

The gene calls are TRBV6-6 and TRBJ2-5; 10 nucleotides match TRBD1. V trimming: 4 bases; J trimming: 5 bases; junction bases outside the gene matches: 10. Germline CDR1 and CDR2: MNHNY and SVGAGI (reference sequence). The CDR3 spans 16 residues. For the CDR3, the DNA is TGTGCCAGCAGTTCCAGTCAGACAGGGGGCCTTGAGACCCAGTACTTC. Its protein product is CASSSSQTGGLETQYF.

The rearrangement uses TRBV19 and TRBJ2-7, with TRBD2 identical over 11 bases. The junction had 6 bases not matched to a gene; V was cut back by 6 bases and J by 2 bases. The CDR3 totals 15 residues. Per the germline V gene, CDR1 is LNHDA and CDR2 is SQIVND (reference sequence). The CDR3 DNA sequence: TGTGCCAGTAGGGAGACTAGCGGGGCCACCTACGAGCAGTACTTC. This gives the protein CASRETSGATYEQYF.

This chain links TRBV29-1 with TRBJ2-1, with TRBD1 as a possible D gene (5 bases). V dropped 8 bases and J dropped 0 bases, with 20 bases sitting between them. The CDR3 is 16 amino acids. Germline CDR1 and CDR2: SQVTM and ANQGSEA. CDR3 nucleotide sequence: TGCAGCCCCCAACAGGTAGGGCTTAGCTCCTACAATGAGCAGTTCTTC. Translated, it gives CSPQQVGLSSYNEQFF.

This sequence joins TRBV6-5 and TRBJ2-7; the D is unclear. The CDR3 is made up of 12 amino acids. Trimming shortened V by 2 bases and J by 3 bases, and 5 bases separated the two germline ends. Germline V lookup: CDR1 MNHEY, CDR2 SVGAGI. The CDR3 is CASSYSSYEQYF. CDR3 nucleotide sequence: TGTGCCAGCAGTTACAGTAGCTACGAGCAGTACTTC.

The rearrangement joins TRBV2 to TRBJ2-4; TRBD1 might be the D (5 bases). The germline V gene encodes CDR1 SNHLY and CDR2 FYNNEI. This CDR3 has 18 residues. Trimming shortened V by 6 bases and J by 0 bases, and 21 bases separated the two germline ends. CDR3 DNA: TGTGCCAGCAGGATGGACACACTCATAGATTTAGCCAAAAACATTCAGTACTTC. Translated: CASRMDTLIDLAKNIQYF.

The chain recombines TRBV7-2 with TRBJ1-1, with 7 bases that match TRBD1. Germline CDR1 reads SGHTA; CDR2 reads FQGNSA. The CDR3 contains 13 residues. V lost 1 base, J lost 5 bases, and 1 base stayed unmatched. CDR3 amino acids: CASSLGGQTEAFF. The CDR3 DNA reads as TGTGCCAGCAGCTTAGGGGGACAGACTGAAGCTTTCTTT.

The V and J genes are TRBV29-1 and TRBJ1-2; 8 nucleotides align to TRBD1. J gave up 2 bases and V 4 bases, and 0 bases lay outside the gene matches. CDR3 length: 12 amino acids. The germline gives CDR1 SQVTM, CDR2 ANQGSEA. CDR3 loop: CSVGTGNYGYTF. CDR3 DNA: TGCAGCGTTGGGACAGGGAACTATGGCTACACCTTC.

This chain joins TRBV2 and TRBJ2-7, with TRBD2 as a possible D gene (5 bases). The CDR3 loop spans 14 amino acids. From germline, CDR1 is SNHLY and CDR2 FYNNEI. Deletions cut 8 bases from V and 7 bases from J, with 21 bases between. CDR3 nucleotide sequence: TGTGCCAGCGGCTTACTACCCGTCCCGGGAGAGCAGTACTTC. Translated: CASGLLPVPGEQYF.

This clonotype is a singleton in its sample. V usage is TRBV6-1 and J usage is TRBJ2-1; 10 bases align to TRBD2. The CDR3 has 16 residues. With V trimmed by 6 bases and J by 0 bases, 5 bases remained unmatched. Germline CDR1 is MNHNS and CDR2 is SASEGT. The CDR3 nucleotides read TGTGCCAGCAGACGAAGCGGGGGGGGCTCCTACAATGAGCAGTTCTTC. It specifies CASRRSGGGSYNEQFF.

The genes are TRBV4-1 and TRBJ2-5, with D possibly TRBD1 on 5 matching bases. CDR3 size: 15 residues. From germline, CDR1 is MGHRA and CDR2 YSYEKL. Deletions cut 1 base from V and 1 base from J, with 10 bases between. CDR3 bases: TGCGCCAGCAGCCAAGTTGGGGCAGGCCAAGAGACCCAGTACTTC. Translating gives CASSQVGAGQETQYF.

The CDR3 DNA is TGCGCCAGTTCCGTGGGGACAGCCTACGAGCAGTACTTC. It codes for CASSVGTAYEQYF. The V gene is TRBV5-1, the J gene TRBJ2-7, with TRBD1 identical over 7 bases. V lost 8 bases to trimming and J lost 2 bases; unmatched junction nucleotides: 7. CDR1 and CDR2 from the germline V gene are SGHRS and YFSETQ. This CDR3 region has 13 residues.

CDR3 protein: CASSPQTDSNQPQHF. CDR3 nucleotides: TGTGCCAGCAGTCCCCAGACAGATAGCAATCAGCCCCAGCATTTT. This rearrangement joins TRBV6-6 to TRBJ1-5; perhaps TRBD1 as D (5 bases). This CDR3 has 15 residues. Trimming left V 5 bases short and J 0 bases short, with 11 bases between. Germline V gene data show CDR1 as MNHNY and CDR2 as SVGAGI (reference sequence).